This T cell receptor (beta chain) was recorded in a study of cytomegalovirus exposure and HLA in healthy donors. Whole-study results and caveats: Reported findings show TCR beta sequences accurately forecast HLA-A and HLA-B alleles in most subjects. DRB1 had the most TCR associations and HLA-C the fewest, a later analysis found, with rates varying by HLA locus. An analysis that was carried out later associated about 17,000 TCR beta sequences with HLA alleles at 0.05 false discovery rate.

PCR was performed using 60 Vbeta and 13 Jbeta primers. This table comes from immunoSEQ multiplex PCR, and its TCRdb copy is limited to in-frame clones, with some not included. Counted here are approximately 180,000 clones, around 82% occurring once; the ten biggest clones make up roughly 13%. Healthy bone marrow donors formed the donor group. This clone was detected only once. What it recognizes is unknown. This TCR was recovered from a woman aged 50 to 60 in good health and CMV-seropositive. Sequenced input: PBMCs.

The CDR3 reads CAISESGTSGGLTDTQYF. The CDR3 bases are TGTGCCATCAGTGAGTCCGGGACTAGCGGGGGCCTCACAGATACGCAGTATTTT. This chain uses TRBV10-3 with TRBJ2-3, with 14 positions matching TRBD2. There are 18 residues in the CDR3. Per germline, CDR1 ENHRY and CDR2 SYGVKD. V shed 0 bases, J shed 2 bases, and the junction held 4 bases outside the gene matches.